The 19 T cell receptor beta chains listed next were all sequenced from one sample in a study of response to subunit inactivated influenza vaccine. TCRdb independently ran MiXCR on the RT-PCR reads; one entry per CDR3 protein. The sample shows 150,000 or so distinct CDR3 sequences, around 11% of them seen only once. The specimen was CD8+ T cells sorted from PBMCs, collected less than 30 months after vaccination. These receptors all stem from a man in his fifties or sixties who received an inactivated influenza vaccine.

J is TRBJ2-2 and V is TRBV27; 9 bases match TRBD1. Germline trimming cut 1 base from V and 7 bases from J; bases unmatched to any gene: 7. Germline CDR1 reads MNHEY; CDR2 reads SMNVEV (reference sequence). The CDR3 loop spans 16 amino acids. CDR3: CASSLYPRQGVGELFF. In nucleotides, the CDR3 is TGTGCCAGCAGTTTATACCCCCGACAGGGGGTCGGGGAGCTGTTTTTT.

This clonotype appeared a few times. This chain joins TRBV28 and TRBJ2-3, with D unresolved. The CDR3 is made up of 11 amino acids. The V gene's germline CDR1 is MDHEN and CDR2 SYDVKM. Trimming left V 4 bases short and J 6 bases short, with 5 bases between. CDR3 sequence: CASSWVDTQYF. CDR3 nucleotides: TGTGCCAGCAGTTGGGTGGATACGCAGTATTTT.

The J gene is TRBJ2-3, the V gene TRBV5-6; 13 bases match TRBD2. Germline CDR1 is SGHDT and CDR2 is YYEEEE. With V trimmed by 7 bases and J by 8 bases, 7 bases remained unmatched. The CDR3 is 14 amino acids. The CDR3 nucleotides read TGTGCCAGCTTGGGGGGACTAGCGGGAACTACGCAGTATTTT. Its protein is CASLGGLAGTTQYF.

CDR3 DNA sequence: TGTGCCAGCAGCTTGGCCAGGGAGCAGTACTTC. Translation gives CASSLAREQYF. The chain uses TRBV5-6 and TRBJ2-7; D is undetermined. The CDR3 sequence is 11 residues long. The V end lost 0 bases, the J end lost 7 bases, and 5 bases lay between the germline ends. From germline, CDR1 is SGHDT and CDR2 YYEEEE.

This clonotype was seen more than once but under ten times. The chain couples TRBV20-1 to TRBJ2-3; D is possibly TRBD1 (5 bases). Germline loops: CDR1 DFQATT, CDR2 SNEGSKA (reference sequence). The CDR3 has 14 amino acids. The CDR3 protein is CSATRNLRTGTQYF. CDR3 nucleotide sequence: TGCAGCGCGACACGAAACCTTCGCACAGGCACGCAGTATTTT.

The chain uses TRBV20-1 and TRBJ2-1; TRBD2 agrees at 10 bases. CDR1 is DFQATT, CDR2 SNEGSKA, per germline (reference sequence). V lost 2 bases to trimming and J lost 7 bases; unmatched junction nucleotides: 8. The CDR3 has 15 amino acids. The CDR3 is CSARSTSGIKNEQFF. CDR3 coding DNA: TGCAGTGCTAGATCTACTAGCGGGATAAAGAATGAGCAGTTCTTC.

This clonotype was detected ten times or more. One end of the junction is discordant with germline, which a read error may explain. In DNA form, the CDR3 reads TGCAGCGTTGGGGACCTAGCGGGAGGGACTCGCAATGAGCAGTTTTTC. Its protein product is CSVGDLAGGTRNEQFF. This chain links TRBV29-1 with TRBJ2-1; TRBD2 aligns across 12 bases. The germline CDR1 and CDR2 sequences are SQVTM and ANQGSEA. The CDR3 consists of 16 residues.

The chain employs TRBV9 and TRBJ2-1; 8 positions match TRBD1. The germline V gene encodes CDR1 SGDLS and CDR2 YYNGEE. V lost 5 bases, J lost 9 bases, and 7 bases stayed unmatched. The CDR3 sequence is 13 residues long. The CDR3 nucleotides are TGTGCCAGCAGACACACAGGGGGTGGTGAGCAGTTCTTC. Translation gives CASRHTGGGEQFF. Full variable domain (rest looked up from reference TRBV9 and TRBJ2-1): DSGVTQTPKHLITATGQRVTLRCSPRSGDLSVYWYQQSLDQGLQFLIQYYNGEERAKGNILERFSAQQFPDLHSELNLSSLELGDSALYFCASRHTGGGEQFFGPGTRLTVL.

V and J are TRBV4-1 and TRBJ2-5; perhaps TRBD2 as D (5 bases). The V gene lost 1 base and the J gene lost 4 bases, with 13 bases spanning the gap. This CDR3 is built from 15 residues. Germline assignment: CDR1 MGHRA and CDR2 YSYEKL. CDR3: CASSQAEGDGETQYF. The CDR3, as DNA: TGCGCCAGCAGCCAAGCCGAGGGTGACGGAGAGACCCAGTACTTC.

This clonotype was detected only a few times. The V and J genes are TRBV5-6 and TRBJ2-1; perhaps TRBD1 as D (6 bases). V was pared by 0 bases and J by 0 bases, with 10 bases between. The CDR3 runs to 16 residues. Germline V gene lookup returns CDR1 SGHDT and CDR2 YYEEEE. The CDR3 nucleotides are TGTGCCAGCAGCTTGGATCCGGACAGCTCCTACAATGAGCAGTTCTTC. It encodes CASSLDPDSSYNEQFF.

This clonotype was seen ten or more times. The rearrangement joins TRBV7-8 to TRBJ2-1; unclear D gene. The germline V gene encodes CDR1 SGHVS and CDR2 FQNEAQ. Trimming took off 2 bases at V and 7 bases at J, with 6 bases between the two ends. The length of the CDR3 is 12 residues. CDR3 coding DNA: TGTGCCAGCAGCTTAACAGTGAATGAGCAGTTCTTC. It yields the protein CASSLTVNEQFF.

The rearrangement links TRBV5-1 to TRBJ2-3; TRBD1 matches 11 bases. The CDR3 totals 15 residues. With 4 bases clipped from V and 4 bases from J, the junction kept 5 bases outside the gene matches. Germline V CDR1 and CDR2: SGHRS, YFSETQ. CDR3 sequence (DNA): TGCGCCAGCAGCCACGGACAGGGGGCATCAGATACGCAGTATTTT. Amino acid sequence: CASSHGQGASDTQYF. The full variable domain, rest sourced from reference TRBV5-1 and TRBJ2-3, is KAGVTQTPRYLIKTRGQQVTLSCSPISGHRSVSWYQQTPGQGLQFLFEYFSETQRNKGNFPGRFSGRQFSNSRSEMNVSTLELGDSALYLCASSHGQGASDTQYFGPGTRLTVL.

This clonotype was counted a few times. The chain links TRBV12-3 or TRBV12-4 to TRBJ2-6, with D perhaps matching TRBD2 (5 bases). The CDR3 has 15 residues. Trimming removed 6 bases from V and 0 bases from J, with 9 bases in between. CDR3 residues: CASSMGVSGANVLTF. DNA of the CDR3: TGTGCCAGCAGCATGGGAGTCTCTGGGGCCAACGTCCTGACTTTC.

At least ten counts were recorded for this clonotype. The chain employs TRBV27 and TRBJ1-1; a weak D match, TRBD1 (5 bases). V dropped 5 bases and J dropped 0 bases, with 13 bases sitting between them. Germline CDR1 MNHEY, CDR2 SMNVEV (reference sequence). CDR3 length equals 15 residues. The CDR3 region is CASSPGTVVNTEAFF. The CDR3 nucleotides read TGTGCCAGCAGTCCCGGGACCGTGGTGAACACTGAAGCTTTCTTT.

The CDR3 reads CASSQEGELFF. CDR3 sequence (DNA): TGTGCCAGCAGCCAAGAGGGGGAGCTGTTTTTT. This rearrangement joins TRBV28 to TRBJ2-2; unclear D gene. The germline V and J ends were trimmed by 6 bases and 8 bases, with 7 bases remaining between them. The CDR3 consists of 11 residues. CDR1 and CDR2 from the germline V gene are MDHEN and SYDVKM.

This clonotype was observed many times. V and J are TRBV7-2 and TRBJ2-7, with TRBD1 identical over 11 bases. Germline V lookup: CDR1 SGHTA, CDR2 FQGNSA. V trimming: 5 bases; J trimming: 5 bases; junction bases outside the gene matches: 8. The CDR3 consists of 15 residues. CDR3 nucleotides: TGTGCCAGCAGCGGGAGGACAGGGGGCATCGACGAGCAGTACTTC. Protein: CASSGRTGGIDEQYF. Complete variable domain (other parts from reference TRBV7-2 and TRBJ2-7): GAGVSQSPSNKVTEKGKDVELRCDPISGHTALYWYRQSLGQGLEFLIYFQGNSAPDKSGLPSDRFSAERTGGSVSTLTIQRTQQEDSAVYLCASSGRTGGIDEQYFGPGTRLTVT.

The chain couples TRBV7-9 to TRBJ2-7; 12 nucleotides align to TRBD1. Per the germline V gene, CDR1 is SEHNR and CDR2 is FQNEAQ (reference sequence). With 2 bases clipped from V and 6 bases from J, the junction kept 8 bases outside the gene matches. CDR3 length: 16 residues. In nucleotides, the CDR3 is TGTGCCAGCAGCTTAAAACCGGGACAGGGGGCGGCCGAGCAGTACTTC. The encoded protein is CASSLKPGQGAAEQYF.

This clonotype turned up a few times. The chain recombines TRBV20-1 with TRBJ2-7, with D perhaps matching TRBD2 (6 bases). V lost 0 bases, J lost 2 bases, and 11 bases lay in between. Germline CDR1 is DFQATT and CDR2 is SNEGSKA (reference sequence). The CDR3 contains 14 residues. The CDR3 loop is CSARDRLATYEQYF. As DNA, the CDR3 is TGCAGTGCTAGAGATCGGCTAGCGACCTACGAGCAGTACTTC.

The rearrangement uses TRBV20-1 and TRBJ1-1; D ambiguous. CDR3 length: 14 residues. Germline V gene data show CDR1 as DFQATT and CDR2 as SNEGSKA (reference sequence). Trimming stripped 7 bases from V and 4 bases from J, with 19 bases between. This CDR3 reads CSVPDSDRGTEAFF. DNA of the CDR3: TGCAGTGTCCCAGACTCGGACCGGGGCACTGAAGCTTTCTTT.